The TCR beta chain under discussion was sequenced for a study of beta chain features in type 1 diabetes. Study-level points and caveats: Naive, central memory and regulatory TCRB repertoires appeared more similar among patients than healthy donors. Patients and controls would be equally affected if PCR favored shorter templates.

Turning to this clone: The antigen is not known.

In total, each donor contributed a single heparinised blood draw that averaged approximately 120 mL. Germline V gene sequence: CDR1 MNHEY, CDR2 SVGAGI. The CDR3 has 14 amino acids. The V gene end was trimmed by 6 bases and the J gene end by 0 bases; junction bases not matched to a gene: 4. Sequencing targeted expressed TCRB transcripts, as all isolated RNA had been reverse transcribed. Sequencing was performed with immunoSEQ multiplex PCR; in TCRdb, only in-frame clones are kept and a portion is missing. The table includes 310,000 or so clones, more than 9.5% detected once. The TCR sequence derives from a woman between 25 and 40 years old in good health. The V and J genes are TRBV6-5 and TRBJ2-7; 8 bases are shared with TRBD1. Sequences were obtained from naive CD4+ T cells from blood. CDR3 region: CASSPGTGSYEQYF. CDR3 coding DNA: TGTGCCAGCAGCCCCGGGACAGGCTCCTACGAGCAGTACTTC.